The sequence of this TCR beta chain was determined in a study of human T cells and chemical hapten exposure. Findings and caveats of the study: Significantly more large CDR3 similarity clusters were formed by expanded TCRs than by controls. Alopecia in all donors means immunity may differ from healthy individuals.

Trimming pared 2 bases from V and 0 bases from J, leaving 9 bases between. The CDR3 consists of 15 residues. The V gene's germline CDR1 is KGHDR and CDR2 SFDVKD. Unique molecular identifiers were linked by the library to individual cDNA molecules. Original processing methods: Samples held a median of around 100,000 TCRs, range roughly 20,000–750,000. TCRdb reanalysed the RACE reads using MiXCR and keeps one entry per CDR3 protein. These V and J calls rely on TCRdb rather than the paper's analysis. The repertoire holds 80,000 to 100,000 distinct CDR3 sequences, with nearly 10% as singletons. This clonotype was observed at least ten times. Its target is unknown. Time point noted: pre-sensitization, week 0. Described treatment: therapeutic diphenylcyclopropenone sensitization with weekly scalp DPC.

The chain links TRBV24-1 to TRBJ1-1; D remains unclear. The input for sequencing was whole blood, taken in connection with sensitization to the hapten diphenylcyclopropenone (DPC). The receptor's source is a woman between 40 and 50 years old with alopecia areata. Some clones in this sample may be carry-over from other donors' samples. The CDR3 coding sequence is TGTGCCACCAGTGATTCCGGGAGCATGAACACTGAAGCTTTCTTT. Translated: CATSDSGSMNTEAFF.